This T cell receptor (beta chain) was captured by sequencing in a study of molecular identifiers for immune sequencing clone quantification. Study-wide results and caveats: The sizes of highly expanded clones could be underestimated when identical TCR molecules share a barcode.

This clonotype came up many times. The antigen remains unidentified. In TCRdb, the PCR reads were re-called with MiXCR into one record per CDR3 protein. The table lists some 650,000 distinct CDR3 sequences, nearly 20% of them singletons. Sequences were obtained from naive CD8+ T cells from blood, with Jurkat cell RNA spiked in. The subset here: FACS-sorted CD8+CD4-CCR7+CD45RA+ naive T cells. This TCR was sampled from a human donor in good health. Some libraries in this study had Jurkat cell RNA spiked in.

The CDR3: CASSQDLLAGGSLDTQYF. As DNA, the CDR3 is TGCGCCAGCAGCCAAGATCTCCTAGCGGGGGGTTCCCTTGATACGCAGTATTTT. The rearrangement uses TRBV4-3 and TRBJ2-3, with TRBD2 matching over 11 bases. Germline V gene data show CDR1 as LGHNA and CDR2 as YSLEER. The CDR3 covers 18 residues. Trimming took 0 bases from V and 6 from J; bases not matched to a gene: 11.